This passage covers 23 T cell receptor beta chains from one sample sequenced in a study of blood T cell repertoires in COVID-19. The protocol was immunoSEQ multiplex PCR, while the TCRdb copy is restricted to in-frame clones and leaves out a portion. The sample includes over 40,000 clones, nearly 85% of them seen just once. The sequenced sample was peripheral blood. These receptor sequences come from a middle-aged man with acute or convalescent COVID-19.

This CDR3 reads CASSPRQDEAFF. The CDR3 bases are TGTGCCAGCAGCCCACGACAGGATGAAGCTTTCTTT. The rearrangement uses TRBV7-9 and TRBJ1-1; tentative D call: TRBD1 (6 bases). Germline V gives CDR1 SEHNR, CDR2 FQNEAQ (reference sequence). Trimming pared 5 bases from V and 7 bases from J, leaving 11 bases between. CDR3 length: 12 amino acids.

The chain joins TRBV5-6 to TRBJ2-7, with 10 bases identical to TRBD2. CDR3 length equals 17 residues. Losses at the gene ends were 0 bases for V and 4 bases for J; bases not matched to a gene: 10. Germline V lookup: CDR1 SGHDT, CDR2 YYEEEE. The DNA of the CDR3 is TGTGCCAGCAGCTTGGCGAGCGGGAGGGCCTCTTGGTACGAGCAGTACTTC. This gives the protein CASSLASGRASWYEQYF.

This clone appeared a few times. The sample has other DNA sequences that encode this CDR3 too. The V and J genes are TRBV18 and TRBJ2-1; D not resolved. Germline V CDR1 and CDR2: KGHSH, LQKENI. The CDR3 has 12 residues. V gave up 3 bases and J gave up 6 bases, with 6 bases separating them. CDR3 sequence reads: CASSPAGNEQFF. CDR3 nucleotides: TGTGCCAGCTCACCCGCCGGCAATGAGCAGTTCTTC.

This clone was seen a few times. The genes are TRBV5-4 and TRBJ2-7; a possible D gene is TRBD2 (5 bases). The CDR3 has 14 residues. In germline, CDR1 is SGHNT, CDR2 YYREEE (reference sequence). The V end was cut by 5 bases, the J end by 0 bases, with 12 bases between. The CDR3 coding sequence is TGTGCCAGCAGGACGGACTGGAGCTCCTACGAGCAGTACTTC. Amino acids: CASRTDWSSYEQYF.

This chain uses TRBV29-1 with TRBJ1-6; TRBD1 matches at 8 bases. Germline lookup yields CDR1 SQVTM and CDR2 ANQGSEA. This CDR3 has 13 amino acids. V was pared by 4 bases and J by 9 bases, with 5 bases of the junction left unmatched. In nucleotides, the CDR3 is TGCAGCGTTGGGACAGGGACGGGTTCACCCCTCCACTTT. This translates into CSVGTGTGSPLHF.

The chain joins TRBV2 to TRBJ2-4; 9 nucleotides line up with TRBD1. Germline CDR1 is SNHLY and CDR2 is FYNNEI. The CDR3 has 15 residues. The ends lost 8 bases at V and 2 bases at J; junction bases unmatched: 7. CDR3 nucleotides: TGTGCCAGCGGGGACAGGGCCACTACCAAAAACATTCAGTACTTC. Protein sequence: CASGDRATTKNIQYF.

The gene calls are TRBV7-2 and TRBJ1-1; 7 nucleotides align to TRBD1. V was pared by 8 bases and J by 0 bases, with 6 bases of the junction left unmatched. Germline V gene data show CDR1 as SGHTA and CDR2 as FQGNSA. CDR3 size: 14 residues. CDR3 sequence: CASREGQLNTEAFF. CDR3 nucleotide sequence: TGTGCCAGCCGCGAGGGACAGTTGAACACTGAAGCTTTCTTT. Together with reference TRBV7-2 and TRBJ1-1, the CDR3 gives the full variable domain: GAGVSQSPSNKVTEKGKDVELRCDPISGHTALYWYRQSLGQGLEFLIYFQGNSAPDKSGLPSDRFSAERTGGSVSTLTIQRTQQEDSAVYLCASREGQLNTEAFFGQGTRLTVV.

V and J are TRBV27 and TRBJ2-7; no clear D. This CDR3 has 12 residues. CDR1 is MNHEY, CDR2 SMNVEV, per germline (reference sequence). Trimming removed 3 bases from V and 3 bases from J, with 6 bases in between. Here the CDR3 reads CASSFIGYEQYF. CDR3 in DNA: TGTGCCAGCAGTTTTATCGGCTACGAGCAGTACTTC.

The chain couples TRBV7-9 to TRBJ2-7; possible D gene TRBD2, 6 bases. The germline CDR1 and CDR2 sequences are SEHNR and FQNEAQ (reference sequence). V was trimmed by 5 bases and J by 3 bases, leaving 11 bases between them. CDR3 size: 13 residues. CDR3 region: CASSPRESYEQYF. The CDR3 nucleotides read TGTGCCAGCAGCCCACGGGAGAGCTACGAGCAGTACTTC.

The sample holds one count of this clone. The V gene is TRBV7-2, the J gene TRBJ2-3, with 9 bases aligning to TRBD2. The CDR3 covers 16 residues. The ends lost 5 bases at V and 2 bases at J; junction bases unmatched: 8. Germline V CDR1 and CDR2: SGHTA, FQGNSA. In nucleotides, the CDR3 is TGTGCCAGCAGCCTAGGGGGCGGGGGGGCCACAGATACGCAGTATTTT. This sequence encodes CASSLGGGGATDTQYF. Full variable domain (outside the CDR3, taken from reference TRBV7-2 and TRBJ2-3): GAGVSQSPSNKVTEKGKDVELRCDPISGHTALYWYRQSLGQGLEFLIYFQGNSAPDKSGLPSDRFSAERTGGSVSTLTIQRTQQEDSAVYLCASSLGGGGATDTQYFGPGTRLTVL.

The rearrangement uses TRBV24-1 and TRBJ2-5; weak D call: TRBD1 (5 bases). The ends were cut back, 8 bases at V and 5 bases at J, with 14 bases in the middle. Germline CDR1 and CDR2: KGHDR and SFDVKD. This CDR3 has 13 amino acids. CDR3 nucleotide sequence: TGTGCCACCAACCAGGCCCCAGGGGAGACCCAGTACTTC. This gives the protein CATNQAPGETQYF.

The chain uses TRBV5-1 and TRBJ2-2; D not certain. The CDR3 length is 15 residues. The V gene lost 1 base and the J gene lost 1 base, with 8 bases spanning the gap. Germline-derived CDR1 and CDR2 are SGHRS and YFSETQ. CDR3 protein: CASSLTVMNTGELFF. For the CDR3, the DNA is TGCGCCAGCAGCTTGACGGTTATGAACACCGGGGAGCTGTTTTTT.

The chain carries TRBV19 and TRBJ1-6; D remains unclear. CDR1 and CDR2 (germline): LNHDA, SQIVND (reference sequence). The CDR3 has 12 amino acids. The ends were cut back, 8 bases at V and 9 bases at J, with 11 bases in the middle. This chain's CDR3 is CASLSGSSPLHF. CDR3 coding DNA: TGTGCCAGTTTATCAGGAAGTTCACCCCTCCACTTT.

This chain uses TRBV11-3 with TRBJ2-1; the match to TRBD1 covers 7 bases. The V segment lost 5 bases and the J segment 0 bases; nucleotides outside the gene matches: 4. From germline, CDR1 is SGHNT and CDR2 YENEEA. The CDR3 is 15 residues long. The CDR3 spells CASSTGQSSYNEQFF. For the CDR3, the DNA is TGTGCCAGCAGCACGGGACAGAGCTCCTACAATGAGCAGTTCTTC. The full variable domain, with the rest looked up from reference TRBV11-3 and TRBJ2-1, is EAGVVQSPRYKIIEKKQPVAFWCNPISGHNTLYWYLQNLGQGPELLIRYENEEAVDDSQLPKDRFSAERLKGVDSTLKIQPAELGDSAVYLCASSTGQSSYNEQFFGPGTRLTVL.

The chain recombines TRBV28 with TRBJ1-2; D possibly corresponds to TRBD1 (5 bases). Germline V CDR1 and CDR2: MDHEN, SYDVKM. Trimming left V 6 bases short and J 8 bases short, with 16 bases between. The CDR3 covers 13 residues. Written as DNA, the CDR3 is TGTGCCAGCAGCTACGGGGGTCTACTAGGCTACACCTTC. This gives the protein CASSYGGLLGYTF.

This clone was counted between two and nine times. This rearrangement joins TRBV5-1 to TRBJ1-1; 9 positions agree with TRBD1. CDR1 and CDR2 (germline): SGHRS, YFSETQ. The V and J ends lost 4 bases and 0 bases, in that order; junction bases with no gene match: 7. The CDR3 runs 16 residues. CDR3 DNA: TGCGCCAGCAGCGAAGGACAGGGGAGAATGAACACTGAAGCTTTCTTT. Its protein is CASSEGQGRMNTEAFF.

The CDR3 loop reads CASRTLTGYTEAFF. The CDR3 DNA sequence: TGTGCCAGCAGGACATTAACAGGGTACACTGAAGCTTTCTTT. The genes are TRBV2 and TRBJ1-1; a possible D gene is TRBD1 (6 bases). V lost 6 bases, J lost 3 bases, and 14 bases lay in between. The CDR3 spans 14 residues. Germline V lookup: CDR1 SNHLY, CDR2 FYNNEI.

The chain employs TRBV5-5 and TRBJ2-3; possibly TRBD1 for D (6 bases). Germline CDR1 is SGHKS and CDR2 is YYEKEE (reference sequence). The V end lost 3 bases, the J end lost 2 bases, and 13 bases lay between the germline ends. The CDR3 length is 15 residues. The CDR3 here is CASSSLQGPTDTQYF. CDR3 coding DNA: TGTGCCAGCAGCTCGTTACAGGGACCCACAGATACGCAGTATTTT.

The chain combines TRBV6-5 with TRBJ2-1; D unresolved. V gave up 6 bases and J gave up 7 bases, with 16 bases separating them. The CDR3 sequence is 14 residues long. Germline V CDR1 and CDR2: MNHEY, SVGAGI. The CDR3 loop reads CASRRTALLNEQFF. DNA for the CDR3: TGTGCCAGCAGAAGAACAGCCCTTTTGAATGAGCAGTTCTTC.

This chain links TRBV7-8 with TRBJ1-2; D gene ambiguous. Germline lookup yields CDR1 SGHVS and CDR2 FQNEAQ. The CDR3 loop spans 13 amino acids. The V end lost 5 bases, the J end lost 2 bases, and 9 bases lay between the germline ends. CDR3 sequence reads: CASSPTENYGYTF. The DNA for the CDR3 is TGTGCCAGCAGCCCAACAGAGAACTATGGCTACACCTTC.

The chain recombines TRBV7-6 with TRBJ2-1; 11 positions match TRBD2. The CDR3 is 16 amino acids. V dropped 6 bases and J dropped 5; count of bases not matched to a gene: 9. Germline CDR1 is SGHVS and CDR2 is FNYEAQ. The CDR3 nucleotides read TGTGCCAGCAGACTAGATAGCGGGAGGGGGAACAATGAGCAGTTCTTC. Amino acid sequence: CASRLDSGRGNNEQFF.

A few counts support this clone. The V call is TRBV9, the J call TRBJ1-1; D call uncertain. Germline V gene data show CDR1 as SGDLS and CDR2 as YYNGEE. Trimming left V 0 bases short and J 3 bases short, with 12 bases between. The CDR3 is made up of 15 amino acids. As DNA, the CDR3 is TGTGCCAGCAGCGTAGGAGTGTATTCGGACACTGAAGCTTTCTTT. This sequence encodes CASSVGVYSDTEAFF.

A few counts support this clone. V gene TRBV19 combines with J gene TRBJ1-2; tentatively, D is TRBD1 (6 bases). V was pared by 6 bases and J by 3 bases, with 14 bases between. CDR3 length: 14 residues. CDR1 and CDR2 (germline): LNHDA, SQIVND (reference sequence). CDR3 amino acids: CASRNTGPYYGYTF. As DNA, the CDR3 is TGTGCCAGTAGAAACACAGGGCCTTACTATGGCTACACCTTC.